The clone carrying this T cell receptor beta chain appeared a few times. Germline V gene sequence: CDR1 SGHRS, CDR2 YFSETQ. V shed 0 bases and J shed 7 bases, with 14 bases lying between them. This CDR3 has 14 amino acids. These data come from a study of blood T cell repertoires in COVID-19. Method: immunoSEQ multiplex PCR; TCRdb's copy keeps in-frame clones and lacks some. The profile shows about 230,000 clones, approximately 90% of them singletons. Membership in each cohort depended on participant-reported clinical history. The V call is TRBV5-1, the J call TRBJ2-7, with D perhaps matching TRBD2 (6 bases). The TCR originated in a woman aged 40 to 55 with acute COVID-19. Sequencing was carried out using PBMCs or T cells enriched from blood (not recorded which). The CDR3 DNA is TGCGCCAGCAGCTTGGCTCAGGGAGGAGGGGAGCAGTACTTC. Protein: CASSLAQGGGEQYF.